This T cell receptor beta chain was identified in a study of control samples from healthy donors and cancer patients. The assay was immunoSEQ multiplex PCR, and TCRdb's table has in-frame clones only and misses some. The sample shows around 130,000 clones, about 87% of them seen only once. This clone has a handful of counts. Trimming took 3 bases from V and 5 from J, leaving 11 bases between them. The CDR3 runs 15 residues. Germline V CDR1 and CDR2: KGHSH, LQKENI. The rearrangement links TRBV18 to TRBJ1-6, with a tentative D call TRBD1 (5 bases). The TCR was taken from a man in his thirties or forties in good health. What was sequenced was blood. CDR3 DNA: TGTGCCAGCTCACCGAATCAGGGAAATAATTCACCCCTCCACTTT. Residues: CASSPNQGNNSPLHF.